This T cell receptor (beta chain) was found in a study of blood T cell repertoires in COVID-19. Between the trimmed V and J ends, which lost 0 bases and 8 bases, there was a span of 10 bases. This CDR3 comprises 13 residues. Germline CDR1 and CDR2: MNHNS and SASEGT. Assay used: immunoSEQ multiplex PCR; TCRdb lists only in-frame clones, some missing. This table holds 150,000 to 200,000 clones, 84% found once. This sequence originates from a man in his fifties who had recovered from COVID-19. This rearrangement joins TRBV6-1 to TRBJ1-2; weak D call: TRBD1 (5 bases). Source material: PBMCs or T cells enriched from blood (not recorded which). DNA of the CDR3: TGTGCCAGCAGTGAAGCGAGGGGAGGGGGCTACACCTTC. It specifies CASSEARGGGYTF.